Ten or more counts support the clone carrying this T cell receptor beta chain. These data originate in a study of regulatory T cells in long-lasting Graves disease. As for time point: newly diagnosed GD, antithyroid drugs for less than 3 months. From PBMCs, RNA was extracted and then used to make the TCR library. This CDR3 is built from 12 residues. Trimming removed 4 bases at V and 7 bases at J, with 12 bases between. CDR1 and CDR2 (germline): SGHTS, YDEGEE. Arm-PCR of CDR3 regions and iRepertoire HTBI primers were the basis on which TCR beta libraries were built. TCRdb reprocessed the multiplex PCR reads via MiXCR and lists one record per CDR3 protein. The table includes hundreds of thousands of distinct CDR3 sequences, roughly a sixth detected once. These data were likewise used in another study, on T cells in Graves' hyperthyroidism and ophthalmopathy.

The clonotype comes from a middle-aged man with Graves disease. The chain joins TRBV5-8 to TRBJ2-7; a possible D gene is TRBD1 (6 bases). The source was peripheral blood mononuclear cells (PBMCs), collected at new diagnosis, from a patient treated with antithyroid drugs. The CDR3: CASSPDSQEQYF. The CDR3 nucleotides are TGTGCCAGCAGCCCGGACAGTCAAGAGCAGTACTTC.